This T cell receptor beta chain was sequenced during a study of T cell repertoires in cytomegalovirus infection. About the research overall: Public TCR beta signatures indicated both CMV infection and matching HLA type.

Trimming removed 6 bases from V and 6 bases from J, with 12 bases in between. The CDR3 contains 12 residues. Study-wide points: There were carriers of CMV plus the relevant HLA, and cumulative public TCR beta family frequency identified them.

TCRdb itself ran the reads through MiXCR, one entry per CDR3 protein. The repertoire has roughly 250,000 distinct CDR3 sequences, approximately 22% of them found once; the top ten carry 15% to 20%. Turning to this clonotype: Antigen: not known.

This clonotype originated in a human donor in good health (CMV status not recorded). Some clones in this sample may be carry-over from other donors' samples. This chain joins TRBV12-3 or TRBV12-4 and TRBJ2-7, with D hard to call. Sequenced sample: CD8+ T cells from PBMCs. For the CDR3, the DNA is TGTGCCAGCAGCCTTTGGGTAAGCGAGCAGTACTTC. Translating it yields CASSLWVSEQYF.